The source of this T cell receptor (beta chain) is a study of early stage breast cancer tumors. Study context: Approximately 9.4-fold was the mean read coverage per sample. Study-level points and caveats: Compared with adjacent normal breast, tumors showed about 2.5-fold denser, more clonal T cells. Blood repertoires resembled normal breast more than tumor.

Sequencing was performed with immunoSEQ multiplex PCR; in TCRdb, only in-frame clones are kept and a portion is missing. The data hold some 6,300 clones, with around 73% observed a single time. Germline lookup yields CDR1 SGHVS and CDR2 FQNEAQ. Trimming took 1 base from V and 3 from J, leaving 10 bases between them. CDR3 length: 15 residues. Sufficient DNA from normal breast often required 100-300 mg tissue. With regard to this clone: Its antigen remains unknown.

The TCR comes from a person aged 35 to 50 with breast cancer. The rearrangement uses TRBV7-8 and TRBJ1-5; D not certain. Material for sequencing was normal breast tissue next to the tumor. CDR3 region: CASSLVAGYNQPQHF. As DNA, the CDR3 is TGTGCCAGCAGCTTAGTGGCCGGATACAATCAGCCCCAGCATTTT.